This TCR beta chain was captured by sequencing in a study of regulatory T cells in long-lasting Graves disease. As for the study in general: Persistent Graves' disease denoted over 5 years of antithyroid drugs plus positive TSH receptor antibodies. General study points: Patients with persistent disease showed a bias toward TRBV28, TRBJ1-2 and TRBJ2-5. Whereas new patients shared some 990 public clonotypes, persistent patients shared more, at under 3,500. The study found lower TCR diversity in persistent Graves' patients than in newly diagnosed ones.

This clonotype was observed many times. Its target is not known. The CDR3 is 14 residues long. The germline V gene has CDR1 DFQATT and CDR2 SNEGSKA (reference sequence). The junction had 12 bases not matched to a gene; V was cut back by 3 bases and J by 8 bases. The time point is: persistent/refractory GD, antithyroid drugs over 5 years with positive TRAb. Extracted PBMC RNA gave rise to the TCR library. Sequencing libraries for TCR beta were prepared with iRepertoire HTBI primers and Arm-PCR of CDR3 regions. Via MiXCR, TCRdb re-called the multiplex PCR reads, giving one row per CDR3 protein. The repertoire holds under 500,000 distinct CDR3 sequences, about 20% seen once, with around 20% in the top ten.

V is TRBV20-1 and J is TRBJ1-2; 7 bases match TRBD1. The starting material was peripheral blood mononuclear cells (PBMCs), obtained when the disease was refractory, from a patient treated with antithyroid drugs. The receptor was isolated from a female donor with Graves disease. The CDR3 DNA reads as TGCAGTGCTAGGGAGGACAGGTCGCCGTGGGGCTACACCTTC. Translation gives CSAREDRSPWGYTF.